Given below is one T cell receptor beta chain in context. Its antigen is currently unknown. The data are from a study of PD-1 blockade in mismatch repair-deficient tumors. Study findings and constraints: Tumor-resident clones, often undetectable pretreatment in blood, expanded then contracted after pembrolizumab.

Clones were sequenced by immunoSEQ multiplex PCR, and TCRdb holds only the in-frame ones, with some missing. The data contain approximately 100,000 clones, roughly four fifths of them singletons. V lost 5 bases and J 0 bases, leaving 13 bases between the germline ends. CDR3 length: 15 amino acids. Germline V gene sequence: CDR1 SGHTA, CDR2 FQGNSA. All patients were mismatch repair deficient, assessed by either PCR or immunohistochemistry. This chain uses TRBV7-2 with TRBJ1-1, with a possible D match to TRBD1 (5 bases). This receptor was taken from an adult with mismatch repair-deficient cancer. The starting material was peripheral blood, obtained about eight months after starting pembrolizumab. As DNA, the CDR3 is TGTGCCAGCAGCAGGACATTTGGCATGAACACTGAAGCTTTCTTT. The encoded protein is CASSRTFGMNTEAFF.